These 14 T cell receptor beta chains were all obtained from the same sample, sequenced in a study of blood T cell repertoires in COVID-19. Here immunoSEQ multiplex PCR was the method, and the copy in TCRdb shows in-frame clones only, minus some. The sample yields 350,000 to 400,000 clones, less than 90% seen once. The sample comprised peripheral blood. Every receptor here comes from a woman aged 55 to 70 with COVID-19, enrolled during active disease.

The rearrangement links TRBV11-2 to TRBJ1-6, with D uncertain. The CDR3 consists of 14 residues. V lost 5 bases and J lost 7, with 12 bases in between. Germline-derived CDR1 and CDR2 are SGHAT and FQNNGV. The CDR3 here is CASSRSRVNSPLHF. DNA of the CDR3: TGTGCCAGCAGCCGGAGTAGAGTCAATTCACCCCTCCACTTT.

CDR3 DNA: TGTGCCAGCAGCCCAGGAGGGGTCCAGCCCCAGCATTTT. It encodes CASSPGGVQPQHF. The chain is built from TRBV3-1 (or the pseudogene TRBV3-2) and TRBJ1-5, with a tentative D call TRBD1 (5 bases). The germline CDR1 and CDR2 sequences are LGHDT and YNNKEL (reference sequence). The CDR3 contains 13 residues. Trimming took 4 bases from V and 7 from J, leaving 11 bases between them.

The count of this clone is one. The J gene is TRBJ1-6, the V gene TRBV7-3; D perhaps matches TRBD1 (6 bases). This CDR3 comprises 14 residues. Germline CDR1 is SGHTA and CDR2 is FQGTGA. The V gene lost 1 base and the J gene lost 10 bases, with 11 bases spanning the gap. The CDR3 DNA reads as TGTGCCAGCAGCTTAAACCCAGGGGAATCACCCCTCCACTTT. It encodes CASSLNPGESPLHF.

The chain recombines TRBV7-2 with TRBJ2-7, with a possible D match to TRBD1 (6 bases). Germline V CDR1 and CDR2: SGHTA, FQGNSA. CDR3 length: 14 residues. V was clipped by 2 bases and J by 0 bases, with 8 bases between them. CDR3 sequence (DNA): TGTGCCAGCAGCTTATTGGGACACTCCTACGAGCAGTACTTC. Translated: CASSLLGHSYEQYF. The full variable domain, with the rest looked up from reference TRBV7-2 and TRBJ2-7, is GAGVSQSPSNKVTEKGKDVELRCDPISGHTALYWYRQSLGQGLEFLIYFQGNSAPDKSGLPSDRFSAERTGGSVSTLTIQRTQQEDSAVYLCASSLLGHSYEQYFGPGTRLTVT.

The chain carries TRBV6-1 and TRBJ2-3, with TRBD2 matching 14 bases. CDR1 is MNHNS and CDR2 is SASEGT in the germline V gene. This CDR3 has 19 residues. Trimming removed 1 base from V and 6 bases from J; junction bases left unmatched: 12. CDR3 in DNA: TGTGCCAGCAGTGAAGATCCGCCCGGGACTAGCGGGGGCCCGGATACGCAGTATTTT. Protein sequence: CASSEDPPGTSGGPDTQYF.

J is TRBJ2-5 and V is TRBV2; 7 bases agree with TRBD1. This CDR3 is built from 16 residues. Germline-derived CDR1 and CDR2 are SNHLY and FYNNEI. Germline trimming cut 4 bases from V and 4 bases from J; bases unmatched to any gene: 12. CDR3: CASSVGLTGWSETQYF. DNA for the CDR3: TGTGCCAGCAGTGTGGGGCTGACAGGGTGGTCAGAGACCCAGTACTTC.

The rearrangement links TRBV19 to TRBJ1-5; D is possibly TRBD1 (5 bases). The CDR3 totals 16 residues. Germline loops: CDR1 LNHDA, CDR2 SQIVND (reference sequence). V was clipped by 3 bases and J by 0 bases, with 12 bases between them. The CDR3 sequence is CASSITRAYSNQPQHF. The CDR3 region has the DNA TGTGCCAGTAGTATTACCAGGGCCTATAGCAATCAGCCCCAGCATTTT.

The chain is built from TRBV11-2 and TRBJ1-1, with D unresolved. The length of the CDR3 is 13 residues. Trimming shortened V by 3 bases and J by 3 bases, and 8 bases separated the two germline ends. From germline, CDR1 is SGHAT and CDR2 FQNNGV. CDR3 DNA: TGTGCCAGCAGCTTCACAGCGGACACTGAAGCTTTCTTT. Its translation: CASSFTADTEAFF. The full variable domain, rest sourced from reference TRBV11-2 and TRBJ1-1, is EAGVAQSPRYKIIEKRQSVAFWCNPISGHATLYWYQQILGQGPKLLIQFQNNGVVDDSQLPKDRFSAERLKGVDSTLKIQPAKLEDSAVYLCASSFTADTEAFFGQGTRLTVV.

V usage is TRBV2 and J usage is TRBJ1-4; the match to TRBD1 covers 9 bases. Per the germline V gene, CDR1 is SNHLY and CDR2 is FYNNEI. The ends lost 5 bases at V and 8 bases at J; junction bases unmatched: 6. The CDR3 runs 14 residues. This CDR3 is CASSRDRGAEKLFF. In DNA form, the CDR3 reads TGTGCCAGCAGTAGAGACAGGGGGGCGGAAAAACTGTTTTTT.

The chain carries TRBV19 and TRBJ1-6; D may be TRBD1 (6 bases). V lost 2 bases to trimming and J lost 10 bases, with 12 bases between them. Looked up from germline, CDR1 is LNHDA and CDR2 is SQIVND (reference sequence). The CDR3 spans 14 residues. CDR3 amino acids: CASSITGGGSPLHF. DNA for the CDR3: TGTGCCAGTAGTATAACTGGGGGCGGCTCACCCCTCCACTTT.

The genes are TRBV6-6 and TRBJ2-7; 8 bases align to TRBD1. The V gene end was trimmed by 8 bases and the J gene end by 0 bases; junction bases not matched to a gene: 9. Germline CDR1 MNHNY, CDR2 SVGAGI (reference sequence). The CDR3 runs to 15 residues. The CDR3 sequence: CASSQGQVGSYEQYF. The CDR3 nucleotides are TGTGCCAGCTCCCAGGGACAGGTGGGCTCCTACGAGCAGTACTTC.

The CDR3 here is CASSYAGYSNQPQHF. The CDR3 DNA follows: TGTGCCAGCAGTTACGCGGGGTATAGCAATCAGCCCCAGCATTTT. The V gene is TRBV6-5, the J gene TRBJ1-5; no clear D. This CDR3 region has 15 residues. The V gene lost 2 bases and the J gene lost 0 bases, with 8 bases spanning the gap. The germline CDR1 and CDR2 sequences are MNHEY and SVGAGI.

This clone was found a few times. The rearrangement links TRBV10-3 to TRBJ1-5, with 12 bases fitting TRBD1. Trimming cost V 5 bases and J 1 base; bases outside gene matches: 6. Germline V lookup: CDR1 ENHRY, CDR2 SYGVKD. The CDR3 spans 17 residues. CDR3 coding DNA: TGTGCCATCAGTAAGGGACAGGGGGCTCGGAGCAATCAGCCCCAGCATTTT. This sequence encodes CAISKGQGARSNQPQHF.

The gene calls are TRBV28 and TRBJ2-7; 8 bases align to TRBD2. The CDR3 is made up of 16 amino acids. V dropped 6 bases and J dropped 1; count of bases not matched to a gene: 11. Germline lookup yields CDR1 MDHEN and CDR2 SYDVKM. Here the CDR3 DNA reads TGTGCCAGCAGCCCTACGCAGGTAGCGGGGTCCTACGAGCAGTACTTC. Encoded protein: CASSPTQVAGSYEQYF.